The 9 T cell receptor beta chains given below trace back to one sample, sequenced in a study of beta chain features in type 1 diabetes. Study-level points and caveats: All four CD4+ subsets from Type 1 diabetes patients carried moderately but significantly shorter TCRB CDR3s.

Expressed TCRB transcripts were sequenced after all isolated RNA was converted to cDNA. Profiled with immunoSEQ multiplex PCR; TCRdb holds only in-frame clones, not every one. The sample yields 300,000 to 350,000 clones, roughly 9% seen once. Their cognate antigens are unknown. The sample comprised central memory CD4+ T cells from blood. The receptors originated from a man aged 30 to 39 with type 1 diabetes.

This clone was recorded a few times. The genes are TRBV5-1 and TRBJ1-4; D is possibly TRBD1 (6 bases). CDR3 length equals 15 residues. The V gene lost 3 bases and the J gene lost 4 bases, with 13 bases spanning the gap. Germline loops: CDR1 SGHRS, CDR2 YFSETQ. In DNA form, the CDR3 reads TGCGCCAGCAGCTCCGAGACAGGACATAATGAAAAACTGTTTTTT. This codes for CASSSETGHNEKLFF.

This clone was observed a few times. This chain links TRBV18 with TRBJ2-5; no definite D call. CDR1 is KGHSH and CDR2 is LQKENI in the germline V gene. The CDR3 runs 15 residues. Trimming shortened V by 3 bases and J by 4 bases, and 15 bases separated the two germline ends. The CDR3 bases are TGTGCCAGCTCACCGAGCAACGAGGTAGCAGAGACCCAGTACTTC. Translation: CASSPSNEVAETQYF.

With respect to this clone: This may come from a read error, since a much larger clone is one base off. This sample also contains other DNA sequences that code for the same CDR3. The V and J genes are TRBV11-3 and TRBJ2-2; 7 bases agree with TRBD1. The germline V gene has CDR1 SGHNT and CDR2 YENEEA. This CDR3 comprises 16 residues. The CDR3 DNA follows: TGCGCCAGCAGCTTAGGGGGCACAACGAACACCGGGGAGCTGTTTTTT. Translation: CASSLGGTTNTGELFF.

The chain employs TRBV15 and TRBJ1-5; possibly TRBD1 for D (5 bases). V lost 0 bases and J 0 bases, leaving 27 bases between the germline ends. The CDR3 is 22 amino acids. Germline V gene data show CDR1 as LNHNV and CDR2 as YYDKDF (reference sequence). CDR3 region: CATSRDPLGRDVEGNSNQPQHF. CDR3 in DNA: TGTGCCACCAGCAGAGATCCTCTGGGCAGGGACGTCGAGGGGAATAGCAATCAGCCCCAGCATTTT.

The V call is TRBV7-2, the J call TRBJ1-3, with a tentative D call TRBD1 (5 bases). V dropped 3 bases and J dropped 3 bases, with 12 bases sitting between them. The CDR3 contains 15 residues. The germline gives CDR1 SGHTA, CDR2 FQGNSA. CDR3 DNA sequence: TGTGCCAGCAGCTTGACGAAAACAGGTGGAAACACCATATATTTT. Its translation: CASSLTKTGGNTIYF.

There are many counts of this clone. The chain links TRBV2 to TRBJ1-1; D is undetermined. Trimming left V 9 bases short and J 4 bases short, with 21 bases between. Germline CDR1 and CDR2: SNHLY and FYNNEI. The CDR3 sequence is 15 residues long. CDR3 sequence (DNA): TGTGCCAGTCATCTGTTTCAGGATGGGCTCACTGAAGCTTTCTTT. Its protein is CASHLFQDGLTEAFF.

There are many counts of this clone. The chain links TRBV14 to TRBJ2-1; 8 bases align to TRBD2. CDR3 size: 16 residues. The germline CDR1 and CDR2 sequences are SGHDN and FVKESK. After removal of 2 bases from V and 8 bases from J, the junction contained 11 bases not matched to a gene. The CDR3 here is CASSQMPSGFLDEQFF. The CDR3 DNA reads TGTGCCAGCAGCCAAATGCCTAGCGGGTTCTTGGATGAGCAGTTCTTC. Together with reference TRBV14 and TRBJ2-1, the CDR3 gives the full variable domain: EAGVTQFPSHSVIEKGQTVTLRCDPISGHDNLYWYRRVMGKEIKFLLHFVKESKQDESGMPNNRFLAERTGGTYSTLKVQPAELEDSGVYFCASSQMPSGFLDEQFFGPGTRLTVL.

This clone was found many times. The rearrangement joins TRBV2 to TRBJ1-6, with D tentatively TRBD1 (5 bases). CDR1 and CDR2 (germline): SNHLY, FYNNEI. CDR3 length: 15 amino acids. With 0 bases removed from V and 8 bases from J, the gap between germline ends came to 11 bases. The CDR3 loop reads CASSEARGADSPLHF. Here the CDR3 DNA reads TGTGCCAGCAGTGAAGCCCGAGGGGCAGATTCACCCCTCCACTTT.

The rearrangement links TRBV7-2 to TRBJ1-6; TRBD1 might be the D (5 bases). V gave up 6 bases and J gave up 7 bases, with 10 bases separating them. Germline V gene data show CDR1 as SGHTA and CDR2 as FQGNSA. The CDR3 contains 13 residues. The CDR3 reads CASRQETNSPLHF. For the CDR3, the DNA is TGTGCCAGCAGACAGGAAACCAATTCACCCCTCCACTTT.